This TCR beta chain stems from a study of Ad26.COV2.S vaccination and SARS-CoV-2 variants. The study, taken as a whole, reports: In TCR breadth and depth analyses, total T cell responses may have been underestimated. After vaccination, substantial breadth of spike-specific CD8+ and CD4+ responses was reported.

V shed 1 base, J shed 5 bases, and the junction held 1 base outside the gene matches. Germline CDR1 reads MGHRA; CDR2 reads YSYEKL. This CDR3 is 14 amino acids long. Treatment of the sample: 19 received Ad26.COV2.S at low or high dose, single or two shots; about 5 received placebo; per-sample allocation not given. Sampling took place 63 days after the first vaccine or placebo injection. Donation came from an adult in Boston who was aged 18-55 years. Profiled with immunoSEQ multiplex PCR; TCRdb holds only in-frame clones, not every one. The sample has about 450,000 clones; roughly nine tenths are singletons. Of note for this clone: Its antigen remains unknown.

V usage is TRBV4-1 and J usage is TRBJ1-2, with 10 nucleotides matching TRBD1. Sequenced here: peripheral blood, sampled in a trial of Ad26.COV2.S vaccine versus placebo. The source is a person between 18 and 60 years old who received the Ad26.COV2.S COVID-19 vaccine or a placebo. The DNA of the CDR3 is TGCGCCAGCAGCCAAGGGGACAGGGGTTATGGCTACACCTTC. This translates into CASSQGDRGYGYTF.